This entry lists 27 T cell receptor beta chains sequenced from one sample in a study of blood T cell repertoires in COVID-19. The repertoire was sequenced with immunoSEQ multiplex PCR; TCRdb's copy has only in-frame clones and lacks some. This table has about 160,000 clones, just over 90% appearing once. Sequences were obtained from peripheral blood. The receptors originated from a woman in her sixties or seventies with COVID-19, enrolled during active disease.

The V and J genes are TRBV5-8 and TRBJ1-6; 7 nucleotides align to TRBD1. Unmatched junction bases numbered 5, after V lost 1 base and J lost 4 bases. Germline V gene data show CDR1 as SGHTS and CDR2 as YDEGEE. The CDR3 loop spans 16 amino acids. The CDR3 is CASSLTGQTYNSPLHF. The CDR3 DNA is TGTGCCAGCAGCTTGACGGGACAGACGTATAATTCACCCCTCCACTTT. Full variable domain (missing parts from reference TRBV5-8 and TRBJ1-6): EAGVTQSPTHLIKTRGQQATLRCSPISGHTSVYWYQQALGLGLQFLLWYDEGEERNRGNFPPRFSGRQFPNYSSELNVNALELEDSALYLCASSLTGQTYNSPLHFGNGTRLTVT.

This clone was seen a few times. This chain links TRBV11-2 with TRBJ2-7; D is perhaps TRBD1 (6 bases). The CDR3 extends over 13 amino acids. CDR1 SGHAT and CDR2 FQNNGV come from the germline V gene. The V end lost 2 bases, the J end lost 6 bases, and 11 bases lay between the germline ends. The CDR3 sequence is CASSLPRGSEQYF. CDR3 coding DNA: TGTGCCAGCAGCTTACCCAGGGGTAGCGAGCAGTACTTC. Together with reference TRBV11-2 and TRBJ2-7, the CDR3 gives the full variable domain: EAGVAQSPRYKIIEKRQSVAFWCNPISGHATLYWYQQILGQGPKLLIQFQNNGVVDDSQLPKDRFSAERLKGVDSTLKIQPAKLEDSAVYLCASSLPRGSEQYFGPGTRLTVT.

This chain links TRBV13 with TRBJ2-5; 9 bases align to TRBD1. The CDR3 covers 14 residues. The V gene end was trimmed by 3 bases and the J gene end by 6 bases; junction bases not matched to a gene: 5. Germline V gives CDR1 PRHDT, CDR2 FYEKMQ (reference sequence). The CDR3 spells CASSFYGQGKTQYF. The CDR3 region has the DNA TGTGCCAGCAGCTTCTACGGACAGGGGAAGACCCAGTACTTC.

The chain has TRBV7-3 and TRBJ2-1, with D unresolved. CDR3 length equals 15 residues. Germline V lookup: CDR1 SGHTA, CDR2 FQGTGA. V was trimmed by 2 bases and J by 9 bases, leaving 17 bases between them. In DNA form, the CDR3 reads TGTGCCAGCAGCTTAGCCCCCTCAGGTGCTGCTGAGCAGTTCTTC. This translates into CASSLAPSGAAEQFF.

The chain couples TRBV5-8 to TRBJ1-5; D gene ambiguous. There are 16 residues in the CDR3. V lost 1 base, J lost 6 bases, and 17 bases lay in between. In germline, CDR1 is SGHTS, CDR2 YDEGEE. The CDR3 DNA reads TGTGCCAGCAGCTTGTTAGGAGGGAGTGATAGTCAGCCCCAGCATTTT. Amino acids: CASSLLGGSDSQPQHF.

The chain couples TRBV27 to TRBJ1-4; 9 positions agree with TRBD1. The CDR3 covers 15 residues. Germline V gives CDR1 MNHEY, CDR2 SMNVEV (reference sequence). After removal of 5 bases from V and 8 bases from J, the junction contained 9 bases not matched to a gene. DNA for the CDR3: TGTGCCAGCAGTCGATCCGGGACAGGGAGGGAAAAACTGTTTTTT. It specifies CASSRSGTGREKLFF.

This chain joins TRBV7-2 and TRBJ2-2; D remains ambiguous. The CDR3 runs to 13 residues. The germline gives CDR1 SGHTA, CDR2 FQGNSA. Trimming cost V 5 bases and J 6 bases, with 10 bases left between them. CDR3 sequence: CASSLRSAGELFF. CDR3 coding DNA: TGTGCCAGCAGCCTTCGGTCGGCCGGGGAGCTGTTTTTT.

This clone was seen only a few times. The chain employs TRBV9 and TRBJ1-1, with a weak D call TRBD1 (6 bases). CDR1 SGDLS and CDR2 YYNGEE come from the germline V gene. Trimming pared 4 bases from V and 3 bases from J, leaving 16 bases between. CDR3 length: 15 residues. In DNA form, the CDR3 reads TGTGCCAGCAGCTCACGTTGGGGGCAGGACACTGAAGCTTTCTTT. It encodes CASSSRWGQDTEAFF.

This clone was seen a handful of times. The same CDR3 arises from other DNA sequences in this sample as well. V and J are TRBV5-1 and TRBJ1-5, with 7 bases lining up with TRBD1. The CDR3 has 16 residues. Germline lookup yields CDR1 SGHRS and CDR2 YFSETQ. V gave up 0 bases and J gave up 2 bases; unmatched junction bases: 5. The DNA for the CDR3 is TGCGCCAGCAGCTTGGGTGACAGGGAGGGCAATCAGCCCCAGCATTTT. Translating gives CASSLGDREGNQPQHF.

A remark on this clone: This sample includes further DNA sequences coding for the same CDR3. The chain is built from TRBV5-1 and TRBJ2-5, with 12 bases lining up with TRBD2. The CDR3 totals 14 residues. The V segment lost 4 bases and the J segment 5 bases; nucleotides outside the gene matches: 3. Per the germline V gene, CDR1 is SGHRS and CDR2 is YFSETQ. The CDR3 here is CASSLAGGPETQYF. The CDR3 nucleotides read TGCGCCAGCAGCCTAGCGGGGGGGCCGGAGACCCAGTACTTC.

The sample holds a few counts of this clone. V is TRBV7-3 and J is TRBJ2-2, with D hard to call. The CDR3 is made up of 14 amino acids. The germline V gene encodes CDR1 SGHTA and CDR2 FQGTGA. V was cut by 5 bases and J by 6 bases, with 13 bases left in between. The CDR3 DNA is TGTGCCAGCAGCAATGTCGCCTATCCCGGGGAGCTGTTTTTT. Translating gives CASSNVAYPGELFF.

The rearrangement uses TRBV12-3 or TRBV12-4 and TRBJ1-1; 9 nucleotides match TRBD1. The CDR3 has 13 amino acids. Trimming cost V 3 bases and J 11 bases; bases outside gene matches: 7. In DNA, the CDR3 is TGTGCCAGCAGTTTGGGGGGACAGGGCGATGCTTTCTTT. This codes for CASSLGGQGDAFF.

This chain uses TRBV27 with TRBJ2-7; 8 bases are shared with TRBD1. V trimming: 5 bases; J trimming: 3 bases; junction bases outside the gene matches: 6. Germline V lookup: CDR1 MNHEY, CDR2 SMNVEV (reference sequence). The CDR3 is made up of 14 amino acids. CDR3 sequence: CASSPTTGGYEQYF. CDR3 in DNA: TGTGCCAGCAGTCCGACAACAGGGGGCTACGAGCAGTACTTC.

The chain employs TRBV5-1 and TRBJ1-1; D is undetermined. This CDR3 region has 13 residues. Trimming removed 3 bases from V and 3 bases from J, with 9 bases in between. Germline V gene data show CDR1 as SGHRS and CDR2 as YFSETQ. CDR3 bases: TGCGCCAGCAGCTACTCCGGAGACACTGAAGCTTTCTTT. Its protein product is CASSYSGDTEAFF.

This chain links TRBV6-2 or TRBV6-3 with TRBJ1-5, with a tentative D call TRBD1 (5 bases). Germline CDR1 MNHEY, CDR2 SVGEGT. V shed 4 bases and J shed 6 bases, with 7 bases lying between them. This CDR3 has 12 amino acids. CDR3 coding DNA: TGTGCCAGCAGTTTTCAGGGTCAGCCCCAGCATTTT. It specifies CASSFQGQPQHF.

This chain links TRBV7-9 with TRBJ2-2; 7 bases are a match to TRBD1. The CDR3 contains 16 residues. Unmatched junction bases numbered 10, after V lost 5 bases and J lost 4 bases. Germline lookup yields CDR1 SEHNR and CDR2 FQNEAQ (reference sequence). In DNA form, the CDR3 reads TGTGCCAGCAGCGCAACTGACAGGGTCCCCACCGGGGAGCTGTTTTTT. Translation gives CASSATDRVPTGELFF. The variable domain in full, completed from reference TRBV7-9 and TRBJ2-2, reads DTGVSQNPRHKITKRGQNVTFRCDPISEHNRLYWYRQTLGQGPEFLTYFQNEAQLEKSRLLSDRFSAERPKGSFSTLEIQRTEQGDSAMYLCASSATDRVPTGELFFGEGSRLTVL.

The V gene is TRBV19, the J gene TRBJ2-1; 13 bases fit TRBD2. V lost 3 bases to trimming and J lost 7 bases; unmatched junction nucleotides: 6. CDR1 and CDR2 (germline): LNHDA, SQIVND (reference sequence). The CDR3 spans 16 residues. Here the CDR3 DNA reads TGTGCCAGTAGTATCAGGGGGACTAGCGGGGATAATGAGCAGTTCTTC. Translating gives CASSIRGTSGDNEQFF.

The rearrangement uses TRBV6-5 and TRBJ2-2; TRBD2 matches at 12 bases. Trimming removed 5 bases from V and 7 bases from J; junction bases left unmatched: 5. The germline CDR1 and CDR2 sequences are MNHEY and SVGAGI. The CDR3 is 15 amino acids. In nucleotides, the CDR3 is TGTGCCAGCAGTCCTCGACTAGCGGGGGACGGGGAGCTGTTTTTT. This sequence encodes CASSPRLAGDGELFF.

CDR3 sequence reads: CASSFGTGVGYEQYF. The CDR3 DNA reads TGTGCCAGCAGCTTTGGGACAGGGGTAGGCTACGAGCAGTACTTC. The chain combines TRBV5-6 with TRBJ2-7; 10 bases fit TRBD1. Germline-derived CDR1 and CDR2 are SGHDT and YYEEEE. CDR3 length equals 15 residues. The trim removed 2 bases at V and 3 bases at J, leaving 5 bases unmatched.

DNA for the CDR3: TGTGCCAGCTCACGACGGGACATCGGGGAGCAGTACTTC. As protein: CASSRRDIGEQYF. The V gene is TRBV18, the J gene TRBJ2-7; TRBD1 is a possible D gene (6 bases). CDR3 length equals 13 residues. V was pared by 4 bases and J by 7 bases, with 14 bases between. Germline-derived CDR1 and CDR2 are KGHSH and LQKENI. Supplemented by reference TRBV18 and TRBJ2-7, the full variable domain reads NAGVMQNPRHLVRRRGQEARLRCSPMKGHSHVYWYRQLPEEGLKFMVYLQKENIIDESGMPKERFSAEFPKEGPSILRIQQVVRGDSAAYFCASSRRDIGEQYFGPGTRLTVT.

The table lists this clone with a few counts. The V and J genes are TRBV16 and TRBJ2-3; D uncertain. The length of the CDR3 is 14 residues. V was trimmed by 1 base and J by 2 bases, leaving 7 bases between them. CDR1 is KGHSY, CDR2 FQNENV, per germline. The CDR3 DNA is TGTGCCAGCAGCCAATTAGTGCCCACAGATACGCAGTATTTT. Translating gives CASSQLVPTDTQYF.

The chain is built from TRBV5-1 and TRBJ1-3; D remains ambiguous. The CDR3 extends over 14 amino acids. Germline V gives CDR1 SGHRS, CDR2 YFSETQ. Trimming took off 4 bases at V and 7 bases at J, with 15 bases between the two ends. CDR3 residues: CASSRQTPSNTIYF. The CDR3 DNA sequence: TGCGCCAGCAGCCGACAAACCCCGAGCAACACCATATATTTT. The entire variable domain, with the rest obtained from reference TRBV5-1 and TRBJ1-3, is as follows: KAGVTQTPRYLIKTRGQQVTLSCSPISGHRSVSWYQQTPGQGLQFLFEYFSETQRNKGNFPGRFSGRQFSNSRSEMNVSTLELGDSALYLCASSRQTPSNTIYFGEGSWLTVV.

In its sample, this clone was seen once. The chain joins TRBV6-6 to TRBJ2-2, with unresolved D. Deletions cut 7 bases from V and 6 bases from J, with 6 bases between. Per germline, CDR1 MNHNY and CDR2 SVGAGI (reference sequence). This CDR3 has 11 residues. For the CDR3, the DNA is TGTGCCAGCACGTATCCCGGGGAGCTGTTTTTT. It specifies CASTYPGELFF.

The chain recombines TRBV7-2 with TRBJ1-2, with 11 bases matching TRBD1. This CDR3 spans 14 amino acids. CDR1 SGHTA and CDR2 FQGNSA come from the germline V gene. Trimming took 7 bases from V and 7 from J; bases not matched to a gene: 8. The DNA of the CDR3 is TGTGCCAGCATCTGGACAGGGGGCAATCGTGGCTACACCTTC. It specifies CASIWTGGNRGYTF.

The chain carries TRBV7-2 and TRBJ2-3; D may be TRBD2 (5 bases). Germline values: CDR1 SGHTA, CDR2 FQGNSA. This CDR3 comprises 16 residues. Trimming took 6 bases from V and 0 from J, leaving 16 bases between them. The CDR3: CASRIGFGISTDTQYF. CDR3 coding DNA: TGTGCCAGCAGAATAGGGTTCGGGATTAGCACAGATACGCAGTATTTT.

The gene calls are TRBV9 and TRBJ2-3; D possibly corresponds to TRBD1 (6 bases). The ends were cut back, 3 bases at V and 2 bases at J, with 16 bases in the middle. Germline V gene sequence: CDR1 SGDLS, CDR2 YYNGEE. The CDR3 runs to 16 residues. CDR3 loop: CASSAPGTSNTDTQYF. The CDR3 DNA sequence: TGTGCCAGCAGCGCCCCCGGGACATCTAACACAGATACGCAGTATTTT.

V gene TRBV7-2 combines with J gene TRBJ1-2, with 10 bases that match TRBD1. V was pared by 7 bases and J by 3 bases, with 8 bases of the junction left unmatched. CDR3 length: 15 residues. Per the germline V gene, CDR1 is SGHTA and CDR2 is FQGNSA. The CDR3, as DNA: TGTGCCAGCAACGCGGACAGGGGGAGTTACTATGGCTACACCTTC. Amino acid sequence: CASNADRGSYYGYTF.